The 27 T cell receptor beta chains presented below share a single source sample, sequenced in a study of cytomegalovirus exposure and HLA in healthy donors. 60 Vbeta and 13 Jbeta primers were used in PCR. Generated by immunoSEQ multiplex PCR, the TCRdb table keeps only in-frame clones and is missing some. The sample records approximately 150,000 clones, about three quarters being singletons. The sequenced sample was PBMCs. These receptors came from a man between 18 and 29 years old in good health and CMV-seropositive.

The chain combines TRBV6-6 with TRBJ2-2, with D perhaps matching TRBD2 (5 bases). The V gene's germline CDR1 is MNHNY and CDR2 SVGAGI (reference sequence). This CDR3 contains 12 residues. V gave up 2 bases and J gave up 7 bases, with 5 bases separating them. CDR3 DNA sequence: TGTGCCAGCAGTTACCGGGGCGGGGAGCTGTTTTTT. Translating it yields CASSYRGGELFF.

This rearrangement joins TRBV21-1 to TRBJ1-5. TRBV21-1 is designated a pseudogene. The CDR3 totals 15 residues. Here the CDR3 reads CASSKCRGPRRAQHF. Written as DNA, the CDR3 is TGTGCCAGCAGCAAATGTCGAGGGCCGCGGCGGGCCCAGCATTTT.

This clone was recorded a few times. The chain combines TRBV5-6 with TRBJ1-5; no firm D call. From germline, CDR1 is SGHDT and CDR2 YYEEEE. The CDR3 loop spans 16 amino acids. The ends were cut back, 5 bases at V and 2 bases at J, with 17 bases in the middle. The CDR3 sequence: CASSDRAGGGNQPQHF. The CDR3 region has the DNA TGTGCCAGCAGTGATCGGGCGGGAGGAGGCAATCAGCCCCAGCATTTT.

The gene calls are TRBV10-3 and TRBJ2-3, with TRBD2 as a possible D gene (5 bases). CDR1 ENHRY and CDR2 SYGVKD come from the germline V gene. The CDR3 runs 14 residues. The V and J ends lost 2 bases and 4 bases respectively, with 10 bases between them. The CDR3 DNA is TGTGCCATCAGTGAGAAGAAGGAGGCAGATACGCAGTATTTT. Protein sequence: CAISEKKEADTQYF.

The chain couples TRBV7-8 to TRBJ1-6, with TRBD1 identical over 7 bases. The CDR3 is made up of 18 amino acids. From germline, CDR1 is SGHVS and CDR2 FQNEAQ. J was trimmed by 7 bases and V by 4 bases; bases with no gene match: 16. CDR3 protein: CASSYDLSGTATNSPLHF. As DNA, the CDR3 is TGTGCCAGCAGCTACGACCTTTCCGGGACAGCGACGAATTCACCCCTCCACTTT.

V and J are TRBV2 and TRBJ2-4; 8 positions agree with TRBD2. Looked up from germline, CDR1 is SNHLY and CDR2 is FYNNEI. J lost 8 bases, V lost 2 bases, and 5 bases had no gene match. The length of the CDR3 is 14 residues. The CDR3 here is CASSETGGLDIQYF. The CDR3 coding sequence is TGTGCCAGCAGTGAAACGGGGGGGCTAGACATTCAGTACTTC.

J is TRBJ2-7 and V is TRBV5-1, with TRBD1 identical over 8 bases. This CDR3 region has 15 residues. Trimming removed 0 bases from V and 0 bases from J; junction bases left unmatched: 2. Germline V gives CDR1 SGHRS, CDR2 YFSETQ. Here the CDR3 reads CASSLGQGSSYEQYV. The CDR3 DNA sequence: TGCGCCAGCAGCTTGGGACAGGGGAGCTCCTACGAGCAGTACGTC.

The V call is TRBV30, the J call TRBJ1-1; the D gene is possibly TRBD1 (5 bases). V was trimmed by 1 base and J by 5 bases, leaving 8 bases between them. Germline CDR1 GTSNPN, CDR2 SVGIG (reference sequence). This CDR3 has 12 amino acids. This chain's CDR3 is CAWSGGGTEAFF. CDR3 in DNA: TGTGCCTGGAGTGGGGGGGGGACTGAAGCTTTCTTT. Drawing the rest from reference TRBV30 and TRBJ1-1, the complete variable domain is SQTIHQWPATLVQPVGSPLSLECTVEGTSNPNLYWYRQAAGRGLQLLFYSVGIGQISSEVPQNLSASRPQDRQFILSSKKLLLSDSGFYLCAWSGGGTEAFFGQGTRLTVV.

The rearrangement links TRBV5-1 to TRBJ1-2; TRBD1 is a possible D gene (5 bases). This CDR3 is built from 16 residues. V dropped 4 bases and J dropped 7 bases, with 23 bases sitting between them. From germline, CDR1 is SGHRS and CDR2 YFSETQ. DNA of the CDR3: TGCGCCAGCAGCCTGGGGGGGGAGTTCGGAGAAGTTGGCTACACCTTC. This encodes CASSLGGEFGEVGYTF.

This clone was found once. This chain uses TRBV5-4 with TRBJ2-3, with 12 bases fitting TRBD2. The CDR3 extends over 16 amino acids. CDR1 is SGHNT and CDR2 is YYREEE in the germline V gene (reference sequence). V trimming: 3 bases; J trimming: 3 bases; junction bases outside the gene matches: 5. For the CDR3, the DNA is TGTGCCAGCAGCTCGGGACTAGCGGGCGTAACAGATACGCAGTATTTT. This codes for CASSSGLAGVTDTQYF. Supplemented by reference TRBV5-4 and TRBJ2-3, the full variable domain reads ETGVTQSPTHLIKTRGQQVTLRCSSQSGHNTVSWYQQALGQGPQFIFQYYREEENGRGNFPPRFSGLQFPNYSSELNVNALELDDSALYLCASSSGLAGVTDTQYFGPGTRLTVL.

CDR3 residues: CATSRGKRMNTEAFF. The CDR3 coding sequence is TGTGCCACCAGCAGAGGAAAGAGGATGAACACTGAAGCTTTCTTT. V and J are TRBV15 and TRBJ1-1, with D uncertain. Germline CDR1 and CDR2: LNHNV and YYDKDF (reference sequence). The ends were cut back, 1 base at V and 0 bases at J, with 9 bases in the middle. This CDR3 comprises 15 residues. Combining the CDR3 with reference TRBV15 and TRBJ1-1 gives the whole variable domain DAMVIQNPRYQVTQFGKPVTLSCSQTLNHNVMYWYQQKSSQAPKLLFHYYDKDFNNEADTPDNFQSRRPNTSFCFLDIRSPGLGDTAMYLCATSRGKRMNTEAFFGQGTRLTVV.

The table lists this clone with a few counts. The genes are TRBV5-1 and TRBJ2-3; the match to TRBD1 covers 7 bases. Unmatched junction bases numbered 5, after V lost 4 bases and J lost 0 bases. Per germline, CDR1 SGHRS and CDR2 YFSETQ. The CDR3 is made up of 15 amino acids. CDR3 coding DNA: TGCGCCAGCAGCCAAGGGGGCAGTAGCACAGATACGCAGTATTTT. This gives the protein CASSQGGSSTDTQYF. Full variable domain (remainder filled in from reference TRBV5-1 and TRBJ2-3): KAGVTQTPRYLIKTRGQQVTLSCSPISGHRSVSWYQQTPGQGLQFLFEYFSETQRNKGNFPGRFSGRQFSNSRSEMNVSTLELGDSALYLCASSQGGSSTDTQYFGPGTRLTVL.

CDR3 region: CSARVNTEAFF. The CDR3 nucleotides read TGCAGTGCCAGGGTGAACACTGAAGCTTTCTTT. The chain couples TRBV20-1 to TRBJ1-1, with D perhaps matching TRBD1 (5 bases). The germline gives CDR1 DFQATT, CDR2 SNEGSKA (reference sequence). Trimming took 6 bases from V and 0 from J, leaving 5 bases between them. CDR3 length equals 11 residues.

The chain links TRBV19 to TRBJ2-5; TRBD2 agrees at 9 bases. From germline, CDR1 is LNHDA and CDR2 SQIVND (reference sequence). V shed 5 bases, J shed 4 bases, and the junction held 5 bases outside the gene matches. The CDR3 has 14 amino acids. CDR3 nucleotide sequence: TGTGCCAGTAGTGTTACTAGCGGGCCAGAGACCCAGTACTTC. Amino acids: CASSVTSGPETQYF.

This rearrangement joins TRBV6-6 to TRBJ2-3, with D possibly being TRBD2 (5 bases). The CDR3 consists of 14 residues. V was pared by 7 bases and J by 0 bases, with 11 bases between. Germline CDR1 and CDR2: MNHNY and SVGAGI (reference sequence). CDR3 sequence (DNA): TGTGCCAGCACCGTAGGAGGTAGCACAGATACGCAGTATTTT. This sequence encodes CASTVGGSTDTQYF.

The gene calls are TRBV25-1 and TRBJ1-3, with D hard to call. CDR1 and CDR2 (germline): MGHDK, SYGVNS. The CDR3 runs 14 residues. The ends were cut back, 6 bases at V and 4 bases at J, with 13 bases in the middle. The chain's CDR3 is CASSFTTEGNTIYF. In nucleotides, the CDR3 is TGTGCCAGCAGCTTCACCACAGAGGGAAACACCATATATTTT.

As DNA, the CDR3 is TGTGCCAGCAGCTTAGCCCGGCCCCGGGACACTAGCACAGATACGCAGTATTTT. Translated, it gives CASSLARPRDTSTDTQYF. The chain employs TRBV7-6 and TRBJ2-3; tentatively, D is TRBD1 (6 bases). The V gene lost 0 bases and the J gene lost 0 bases, with 16 bases spanning the gap. The CDR3 has 18 residues. CDR1 and CDR2 (germline): SGHVS, FNYEAQ.

This chain uses TRBV5-5 with TRBJ1-2; D is perhaps TRBD1 (5 bases). This CDR3 has 12 residues. CDR1 and CDR2 (germline): SGHKS, YYEKEE (reference sequence). V shed 5 bases and J shed 10 bases, with 15 bases lying between them. CDR3 region: CASSGTLEDYTF. In DNA form, the CDR3 reads TGTGCCAGCAGTGGGACTCTGGAAGACTACACCTTC.

This clone was counted once. This rearrangement joins TRBV11-3 to TRBJ2-1; 12 nucleotides match TRBD2. V shed 5 bases and J 3 bases; nucleotides not matched to a gene: 11. The CDR3 totals 18 residues. The germline V gene has CDR1 SGHNT and CDR2 YENEEA. CDR3 DNA: TGTGCCAGCAGCCCTAGCGGACTAGCGGGGATAATCTACAATGAGCAGTTCTTC. Protein: CASSPSGLAGIIYNEQFF. Full variable domain (missing parts from reference TRBV11-3 and TRBJ2-1): EAGVVQSPRYKIIEKKQPVAFWCNPISGHNTLYWYLQNLGQGPELLIRYENEEAVDDSQLPKDRFSAERLKGVDSTLKIQPAELGDSAVYLCASSPSGLAGIIYNEQFFGPGTRLTVL.

The J gene is TRBJ1-1, the V gene TRBV5-6; TRBD1 is a possible D gene (5 bases). Trimming shortened V by 0 bases and J by 4 bases, and 13 bases separated the two germline ends. The CDR3 covers 15 residues. Germline CDR1 and CDR2: SGHDT and YYEEEE. The CDR3 reads CASSLGGRGGTEAFF. CDR3 nucleotides: TGTGCCAGCAGCTTGGGGGGCCGGGGGGGCACTGAAGCTTTCTTT.

The genes are TRBV7-9 and TRBJ2-7, with D possibly matching TRBD1 (5 bases). The CDR3 contains 15 residues. Germline loops: CDR1 SEHNR, CDR2 FQNEAQ (reference sequence). Trimming removed 1 base at V and 2 bases at J, with 12 bases between. The CDR3 here is CASSLGNGAAYEQYV. The CDR3 nucleotides read TGTGCCAGCAGCTTAGGAAATGGGGCCGCCTACGAGCAGTACGTC.

This chain joins TRBV6-4 and TRBJ1-1; a possible D gene is TRBD1 (6 bases). This CDR3 has 14 amino acids. Germline assignment: CDR1 MRHNA and CDR2 SNTAGT. The V end was cut by 4 bases, the J end by 5 bases, with 14 bases between. Here the CDR3 DNA reads TGTGCCAGCAGTGCCCGCAGGGGTAATACTGAAGCTTTCTTT. It codes for CASSARRGNTEAFF.

This chain links TRBV7-8 with TRBJ1-4; no definite D call. The CDR3 covers 16 residues. The V and J ends lost 4 bases and 1 base respectively, with 13 bases between them. The V gene's germline CDR1 is SGHVS and CDR2 FQNEAQ. CDR3 coding DNA: TGTGCCAGCAGCTCCCTCGGAAGAGGAACTAATGAAAAACTGTTTTTT. Encoded protein: CASSSLGRGTNEKLFF.

The CDR3, as DNA: TGTGCCAGTACCGGGGGAACTGACAGGGAGCTGTTTTTT. It encodes CASTGGTDRELFF. The V call is TRBV10-3, the J call TRBJ2-2, with a weak D call TRBD2 (6 bases). Germline values: CDR1 ENHRY, CDR2 SYGVKD. The length of the CDR3 is 13 residues. V lost 10 bases and J lost 9, with 18 bases in between.

The chain uses TRBV6-5 and TRBJ2-1; TRBD2 agrees at 9 bases. The V gene end was trimmed by 6 bases and the J gene end by 8 bases; junction bases not matched to a gene: 11. Germline loops: CDR1 MNHEY, CDR2 SVGAGI. The CDR3 is 15 amino acids. This CDR3 is CASSATGTSIDEQFF. In DNA form, the CDR3 reads TGTGCCAGCAGCGCCACCGGGACTAGCATCGATGAGCAGTTCTTC.

This clone came up a few times. V and J are TRBV5-6 and TRBJ2-7; TRBD2 might be the D (5 bases). Germline CDR1 is SGHDT and CDR2 is YYEEEE. The CDR3 has 14 amino acids. The CDR3: CASSFGIGGRPGSV. The DNA for the CDR3 is TGTGCCAGCAGCTTCGGGATAGGCGGACGACCGGGTTCCGTC.

The chain links TRBV4-2 to TRBJ1-2, with a possible D match to TRBD1 (5 bases). The CDR3 length is 14 residues. Trimming stripped 0 bases from V and 2 bases from J, with 7 bases between. In germline, CDR1 is LGHNA, CDR2 YNFKEQ. CDR3 coding DNA: TGTGCCAGCAGCCAAGATCGGGGGAACTATGGCTACACCTTC. It codes for CASSQDRGNYGYTF.